Below, 4 T cell receptor beta chains from the same sample are listed, as sequenced in a study of T cell changes during pregnancy in multiple sclerosis (dated by TCRdb to about 2019). The library was obtained by the immunoSEQ multiplex PCR assay. Held by TCRdb, this immuneACCESS table contains in-frame sequences only and omits some clones. Under half of the omission traces to an unresolved V gene where checked; the cause of the rest is unknown. This sample is represented by over 100,000 clones; around nine tenths of them were singletons. The ten largest make up more than 1.5% of the sample. The sequenced sample was peripheral blood, obtained in the third trimester of pregnancy. The source is a female donor with multiple sclerosis, enrolled in a pregnancy study.

The rearrangement uses TRBV14 and TRBJ1-1, with a tentative D call TRBD1 (6 bases). V lost 4 bases to trimming and J lost 5 bases, with 11 bases between them. Germline loops: CDR1 SGHDN, CDR2 FVKESK. This CDR3 spans 13 amino acids. The CDR3 DNA sequence: TGTGCCAGCAGCCCTCACACAGGGACTGAAGCTTTCTTT. It is translated as CASSPHTGTEAFF.

This clone occurred a few times. The rearrangement links TRBV2 to TRBJ2-3; no clear D gene. The germline V gene has CDR1 SNHLY and CDR2 FYNNEI. Deletions cut 2 bases from V and 5 bases from J, with 5 bases between. This CDR3 comprises 12 residues. CDR3 in amino acids: CASSESGDTQYF. The CDR3 DNA reads TGTGCCAGCAGTGAATCCGGAGATACGCAGTATTTT.

Regarding this clone: This sample includes further DNA sequences coding for the same CDR3. The chain is built from TRBV5-4 and TRBJ2-3, with 8 bases that match TRBD2. J lost 1 base, V lost 0 bases, and 1 base had no gene match. The germline gives CDR1 SGHNT, CDR2 YYREEE (reference sequence). The CDR3 has 15 amino acids. DNA for the CDR3: TGTGCCAGCAGCTTGGCCGGGGGGGGCACAGATACGCAGTATTTT. Encoded protein: CASSLAGGGTDTQYF.

The rearrangement joins TRBV4-2 to TRBJ2-7, with D possibly matching TRBD2 (6 bases). Trimming left V 5 bases short and J 5 bases short, with 16 bases between. CDR1 LGHNA and CDR2 YNFKEQ come from the germline V gene. This CDR3 region has 14 residues. CDR3 sequence reads: CASSSGLARDEQYF. CDR3 nucleotide sequence: TGTGCCAGCAGCTCGGGACTGGCGCGGGACGAGCAGTACTTC.